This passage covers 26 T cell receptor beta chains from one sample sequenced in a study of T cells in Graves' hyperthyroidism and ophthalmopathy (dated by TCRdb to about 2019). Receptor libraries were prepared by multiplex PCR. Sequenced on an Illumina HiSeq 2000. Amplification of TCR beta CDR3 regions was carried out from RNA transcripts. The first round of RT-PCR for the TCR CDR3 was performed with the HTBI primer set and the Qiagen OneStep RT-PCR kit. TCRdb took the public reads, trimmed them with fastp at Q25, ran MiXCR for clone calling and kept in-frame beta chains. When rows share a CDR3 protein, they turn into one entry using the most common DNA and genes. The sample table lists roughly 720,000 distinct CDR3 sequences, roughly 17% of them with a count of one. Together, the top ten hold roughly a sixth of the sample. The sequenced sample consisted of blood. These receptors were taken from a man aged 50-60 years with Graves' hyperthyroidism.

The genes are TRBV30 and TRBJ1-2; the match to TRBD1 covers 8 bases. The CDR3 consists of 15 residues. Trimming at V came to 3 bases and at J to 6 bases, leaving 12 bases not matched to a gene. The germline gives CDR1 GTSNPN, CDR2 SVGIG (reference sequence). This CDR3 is CAWRKQGASFNGYTF. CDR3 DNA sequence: TGTGCCTGGAGGAAGCAGGGGGCGAGTTTTAATGGCTACACCTTC.

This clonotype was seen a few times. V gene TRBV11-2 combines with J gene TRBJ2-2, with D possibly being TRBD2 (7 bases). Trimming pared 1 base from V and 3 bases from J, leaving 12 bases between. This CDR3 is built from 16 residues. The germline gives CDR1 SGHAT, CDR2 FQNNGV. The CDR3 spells CASSLGGGGHTGELFF. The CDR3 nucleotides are TGTGCCAGCAGCTTAGGGGGAGGGGGACACACCGGGGAGCTGTTTTTT.

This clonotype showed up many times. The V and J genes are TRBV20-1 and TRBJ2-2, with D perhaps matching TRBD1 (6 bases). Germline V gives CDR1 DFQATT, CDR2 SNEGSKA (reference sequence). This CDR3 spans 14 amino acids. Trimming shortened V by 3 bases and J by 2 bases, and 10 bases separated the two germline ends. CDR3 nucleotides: TGCAGTGCTAGGGCCAGGGGCAACACCGGGGAGCTGTTTTTT. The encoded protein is CSARARGNTGELFF.

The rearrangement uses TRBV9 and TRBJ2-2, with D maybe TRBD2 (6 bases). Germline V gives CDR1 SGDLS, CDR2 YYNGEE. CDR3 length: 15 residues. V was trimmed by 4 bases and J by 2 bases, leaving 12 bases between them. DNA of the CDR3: TGTGCCAGCAGCCCCCGGGACTTTAACACCGGGGAGCTGTTTTTT. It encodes CASSPRDFNTGELFF.

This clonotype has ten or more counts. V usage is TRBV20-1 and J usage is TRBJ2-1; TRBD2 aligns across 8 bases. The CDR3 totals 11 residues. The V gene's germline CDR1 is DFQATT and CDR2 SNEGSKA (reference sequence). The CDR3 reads CSLSGGNEQFF. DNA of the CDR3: TGCAGCCTAAGCGGGGGCAATGAGCAGTTCTTC.

The chain's CDR3 is CASIGTPNTGELFF. The CDR3 nucleotides read TGTGCCAGCATCGGGACACCGAACACCGGGGAGCTGTTTTTT. The V and J genes are TRBV12-3 or TRBV12-4 and TRBJ2-2; D perhaps matches TRBD1 (6 bases). The ends were cut back, 7 bases at V and 0 bases at J, with 9 bases in the middle. The CDR3 has 14 amino acids.

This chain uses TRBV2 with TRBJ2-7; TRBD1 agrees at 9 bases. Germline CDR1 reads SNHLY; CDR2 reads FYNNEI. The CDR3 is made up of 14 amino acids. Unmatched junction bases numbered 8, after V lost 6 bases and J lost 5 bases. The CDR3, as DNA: TGTGCCAGCAGCCTCCCGGGACAGGGTAACGAGCAGTACTTC. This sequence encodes CASSLPGQGNEQYF.

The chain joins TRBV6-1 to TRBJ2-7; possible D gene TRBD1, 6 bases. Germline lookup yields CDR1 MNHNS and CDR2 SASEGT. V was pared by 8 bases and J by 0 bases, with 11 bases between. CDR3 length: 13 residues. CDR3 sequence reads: CASRTENSYEQYF. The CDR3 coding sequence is TGTGCCAGCCGGACAGAAAACTCCTACGAGCAGTACTTC.

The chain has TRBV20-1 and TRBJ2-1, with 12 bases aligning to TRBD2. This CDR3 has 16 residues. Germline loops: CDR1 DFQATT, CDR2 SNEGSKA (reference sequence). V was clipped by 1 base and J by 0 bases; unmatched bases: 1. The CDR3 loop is CSARGTSGTSYNEQFF. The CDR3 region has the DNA TGCAGTGCTAGAGGGACTAGCGGGACCTCCTACAATGAGCAGTTCTTC.

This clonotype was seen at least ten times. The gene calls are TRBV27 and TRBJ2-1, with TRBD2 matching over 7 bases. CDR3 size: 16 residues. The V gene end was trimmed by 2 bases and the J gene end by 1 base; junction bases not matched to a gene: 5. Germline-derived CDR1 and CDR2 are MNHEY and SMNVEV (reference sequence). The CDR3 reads CASSLIAGVSYNEQFF. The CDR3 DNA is TGTGCCAGCAGTTTAATCGCGGGAGTATCCTACAATGAGCAGTTCTTC.

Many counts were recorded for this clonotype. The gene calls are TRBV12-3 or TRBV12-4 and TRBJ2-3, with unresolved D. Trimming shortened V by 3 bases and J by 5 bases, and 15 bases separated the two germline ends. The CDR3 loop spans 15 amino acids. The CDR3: CASSFGDTDVDTQYF. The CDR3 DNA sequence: TGTGCCAGCAGTTTTGGGGATACTGATGTAGATACGCAGTATTTT.

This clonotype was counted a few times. CDR3 residues: CASSDPASGYEQYF. The CDR3 DNA follows: TGTGCCAGCAGCGACCCGGCTAGCGGCTACGAGCAGTACTTC. The J gene is TRBJ2-7, the V gene TRBV5-5; 7 bases line up with TRBD2. The CDR3 covers 14 residues. J lost 3 bases, V lost 4 bases, and 7 bases had no gene match. The germline gives CDR1 SGHKS, CDR2 YYEKEE (reference sequence). The full variable domain, rest sourced from reference TRBV5-5 and TRBJ2-7, is DAGVTQSPTHLIKTRGQQVTLRCSPISGHKSVSWYQQVLGQGPQFIFQYYEKEERGRGNFPDRFSARQFPNYSSELNVNALLLGDSALYLCASSDPASGYEQYFGPGTRLTVT.

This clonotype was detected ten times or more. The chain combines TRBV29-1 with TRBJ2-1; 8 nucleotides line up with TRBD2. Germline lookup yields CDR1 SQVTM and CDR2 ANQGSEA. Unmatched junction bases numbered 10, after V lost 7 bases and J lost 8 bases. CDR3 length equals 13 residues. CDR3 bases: TGCAGCGGGGAGCGGGAGCTCCAGGATGAGCAGTTCTTC. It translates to CSGERELQDEQFF.

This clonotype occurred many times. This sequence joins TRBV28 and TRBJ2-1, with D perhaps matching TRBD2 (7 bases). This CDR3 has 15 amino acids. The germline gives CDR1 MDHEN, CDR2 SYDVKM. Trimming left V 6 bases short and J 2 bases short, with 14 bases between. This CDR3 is CASRPGGGPYNEQFF. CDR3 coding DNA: TGTGCCAGCAGACCGGGGGGCGGTCCCTACAATGAGCAGTTCTTC.

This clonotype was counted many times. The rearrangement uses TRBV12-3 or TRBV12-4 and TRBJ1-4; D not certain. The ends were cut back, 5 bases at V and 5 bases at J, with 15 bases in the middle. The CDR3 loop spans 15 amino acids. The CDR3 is CASSPRRRFNEKLFF. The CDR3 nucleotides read TGTGCCAGCAGTCCTCGGAGGCGCTTCAATGAAAAACTGTTTTTT.

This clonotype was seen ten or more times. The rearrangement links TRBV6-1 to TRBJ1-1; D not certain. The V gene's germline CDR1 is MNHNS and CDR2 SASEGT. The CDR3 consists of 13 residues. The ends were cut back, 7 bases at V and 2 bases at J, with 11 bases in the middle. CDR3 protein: CASIPGVNTEAFF. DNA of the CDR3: TGTGCCAGCATCCCCGGGGTCAACACTGAAGCTTTCTTT.

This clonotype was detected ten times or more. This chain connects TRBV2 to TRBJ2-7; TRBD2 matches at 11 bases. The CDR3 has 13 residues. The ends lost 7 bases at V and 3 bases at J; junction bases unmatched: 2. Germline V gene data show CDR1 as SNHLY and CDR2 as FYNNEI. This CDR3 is CASTGLAVYEQYF. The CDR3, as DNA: TGTGCCAGCACGGGACTAGCGGTCTACGAGCAGTACTTC.

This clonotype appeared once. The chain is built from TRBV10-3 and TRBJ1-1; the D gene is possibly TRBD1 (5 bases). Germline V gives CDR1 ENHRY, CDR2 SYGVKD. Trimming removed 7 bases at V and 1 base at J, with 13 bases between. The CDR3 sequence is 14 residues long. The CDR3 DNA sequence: TGTGCCATCACGGGGGGAAGGGGGAACACTGAAGCTTTCTTT. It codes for CAITGGRGNTEAFF.

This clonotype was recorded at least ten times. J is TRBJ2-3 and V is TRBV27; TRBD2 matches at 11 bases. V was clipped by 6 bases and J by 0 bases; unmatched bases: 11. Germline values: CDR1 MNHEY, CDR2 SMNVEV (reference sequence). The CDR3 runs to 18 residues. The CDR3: CASSPNSGRAGSTDTQYF. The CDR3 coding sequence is TGTGCCAGCAGCCCGAATAGCGGGAGGGCGGGCAGCACAGATACGCAGTATTTT.

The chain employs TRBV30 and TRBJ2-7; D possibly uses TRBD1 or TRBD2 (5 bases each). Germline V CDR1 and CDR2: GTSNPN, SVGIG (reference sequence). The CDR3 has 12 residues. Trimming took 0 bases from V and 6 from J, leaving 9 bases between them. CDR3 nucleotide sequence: TGTGCCTGGAGTGTAAGAGGGACCGAGCAGTACTTC. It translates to CAWSVRGTEQYF.

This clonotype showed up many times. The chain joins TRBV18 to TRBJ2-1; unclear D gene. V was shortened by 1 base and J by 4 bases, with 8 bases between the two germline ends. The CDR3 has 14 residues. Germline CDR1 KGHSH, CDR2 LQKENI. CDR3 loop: CASSPRPGYNEQFF. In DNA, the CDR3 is TGTGCCAGCTCACCACGGCCCGGGTACAATGAGCAGTTCTTC.

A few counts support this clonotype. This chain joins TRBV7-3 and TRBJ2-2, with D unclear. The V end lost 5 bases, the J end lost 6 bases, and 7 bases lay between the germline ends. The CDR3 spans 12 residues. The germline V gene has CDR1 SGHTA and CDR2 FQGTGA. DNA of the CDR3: TGTGCCAGCAGCACTCCCCCCGGGGAGCTGTTTTTT. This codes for CASSTPPGELFF.

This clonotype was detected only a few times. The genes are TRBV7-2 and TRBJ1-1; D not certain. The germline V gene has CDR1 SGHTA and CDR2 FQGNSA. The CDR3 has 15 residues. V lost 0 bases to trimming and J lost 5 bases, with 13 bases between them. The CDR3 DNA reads TGTGCCAGCAGCTTAGCGGCCGCCTCGGTAACTGAAGCTTTCTTT. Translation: CASSLAAASVTEAFF.

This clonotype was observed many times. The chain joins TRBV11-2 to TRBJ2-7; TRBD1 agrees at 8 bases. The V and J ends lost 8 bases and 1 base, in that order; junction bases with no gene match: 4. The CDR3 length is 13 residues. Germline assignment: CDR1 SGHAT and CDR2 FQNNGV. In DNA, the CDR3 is TGTGCCAGCTCCCGGACAGGGTCCTACGAGCAGTACTTC. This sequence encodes CASSRTGSYEQYF.

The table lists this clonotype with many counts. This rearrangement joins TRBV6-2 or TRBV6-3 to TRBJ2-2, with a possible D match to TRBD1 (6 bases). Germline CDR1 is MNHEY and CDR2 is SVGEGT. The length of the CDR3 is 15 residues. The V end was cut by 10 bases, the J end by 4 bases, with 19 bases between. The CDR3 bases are TGTGCCACCCGGCAAGCAGGGGACGGCACCGGGGAGCTGTTTTTT. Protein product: CATRQAGDGTGELFF.

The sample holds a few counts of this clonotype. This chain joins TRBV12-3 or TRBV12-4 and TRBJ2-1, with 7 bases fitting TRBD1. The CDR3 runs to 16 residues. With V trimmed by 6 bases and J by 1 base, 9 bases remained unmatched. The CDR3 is CASRTTGYRSYNEQFF. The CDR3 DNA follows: TGTGCCAGCAGAACGACAGGGTACAGGTCCTACAATGAGCAGTTCTTC.